This TCR beta chain was captured in a study of cytomegalovirus exposure and HLA in healthy donors. Data came from immunoSEQ multiplex PCR; TCRdb stores just in-frame clones and leaves some out. The sample holds under 85,000 clones; about 91% are singletons and the top ten take roughly 5.2%. Study-wide results and caveats: The study designated 160 or so TCR beta chains cytomegalovirus-associated. Cytomegalovirus status was reportedly diagnosed by the classifier with high specificity and sensitivity.

This CDR3 contains 11 residues. The V end lost 5 bases, the J end lost 7 bases, and 8 bases lay between the germline ends. Germline V CDR1 and CDR2: DFQATT, SNEGSKA (reference sequence). About this clone: Its antigen is undetermined.

The chain recombines TRBV20-1 with TRBJ2-2; perhaps TRBD2 as D (6 bases). The clonotype was recovered from a man younger than 30 in good health and CMV-seropositive. Sequenced: PBMCs. CDR3 in DNA: TGCAGTGCTTGGGGACTCGGGGAGCTGTTTTTT. It translates to CSAWGLGELFF.